The clone carrying this T cell receptor (beta chain) was detected many times. This entry is derived from a study of T cells in Graves' hyperthyroidism and ophthalmopathy. V lost 2 bases and J lost 7, with 24 bases in between. The CDR3 is made up of 16 amino acids. Germline V gene data show CDR1 as DFQATT and CDR2 as SNEGSKA (reference sequence). Amplified TCR beta CDR3 regions derived from RNA transcripts. RT-PCR in the first round (using the HTBI primer set) targeted the TCR CDR3. TCRdb independently ran MiXCR on the multiplex PCR reads; one entry per CDR3 protein. The sample records about 480,000 distinct CDR3 sequences, roughly 14% being singletons.

The clonotype originates from a woman between 18 and 29 years old with Graves' hyperthyroidism. The chain carries TRBV20-1 and TRBJ2-7; no firm D call. Input material: blood. The chain's CDR3 is CSARNADRPFIMEQYF. DNA for the CDR3: TGCAGTGCTAGAAACGCGGACCGGCCCTTTATAATGGAGCAGTACTTC.